The rows below give T cell receptor beta chains drawn from one sample of a study of T-cell memory formation after mild COVID-19. TCRdb ran MiXCR on the 5' RACE reads and lists one entry per CDR3 protein. Here the sample spans roughly 130,000 distinct CDR3 sequences, roughly 15% being singletons. Specimen: PBMCs or a T cell subset sorted from them (not recorded which). These receptor sequences come from an adult woman who had mild COVID-19 (a few samples of this study predate the infection). Cell type and time point are not known. CDR3s include the opening cysteine and the closing phenylalanine or tryptophan. Fields, in order: clone size, V gene, CDR3 length, J gene, CDR3 protein. Where a row states a size, it is once, few, many or the class of an expanded clone; other rows omit it.

>many|TRBV5-1|14|TRBJ2-1
CASSLGGTHNEQFF
>NA|TRBV7-9|13|TRBJ2-5
CASSLAHLETQYF
>few|TRBV5-1|14|TRBJ2-7
CASSLYDRAYEQYF
>many|TRBV9|14|TRBJ2-5
CASSPHVAQETQYF
>few|TRBV6-2/TRBV6-3|12|TRBJ2-3
CASSDRGRGQYF
>few|TRBV5-1|15|TRBJ2-4
CASSTNGGAKNIQYF
>NA|TRBV6-2/TRBV6-3|13|TRBJ1-4
CASSYPPNEKLFF
>few|TRBV5-1|12|TRBJ1-1
CASSLDGTEAFF
>few|TRBV18|12|TRBJ2-1
CASSPKGNEQFF
>NA|TRBV5-6|15|TRBJ2-2
CASSLFDTLTGELFF
>NA|TRBV12-3/TRBV12-4|19|TRBJ1-1
CASSLRPFGQGARYTEAFF
>NA|TRBV20-1|12|TRBJ2-1
CSTGLAGNEQFF
>few|TRBV12-3/TRBV12-4|14|TRBJ1-1
CASSPQGRDTEAFF
>few|TRBV20-1|14|TRBJ1-5
CSAGGQGSNQPQHF
>NA|TRBV4-1|19|TRBJ1-5
CASSQDGAGGQGRYQPQHF
>NA|TRBV24-1|13|TRBJ1-2
CATRGQGASGYTF
>many|TRBV6-2/TRBV6-3|15|TRBJ2-5
CASSYRVQGKETQYF
>NA|TRBV7-2|15|TRBJ2-1
CDSSLGPGLYNEQFF
>NA|TRBV6-5|14|TRBJ2-5
CASGRREVRETKYF
>few|TRBV5-6|17|TRBJ1-4
CASSLGYGTATNEKLFF
>NA|TRBV4-2|15|TRBJ2-7
CASSQALAGTYEQYF
>NA|TRBV7-2|11|TRBJ2-5
CASSTPGTQYF
>NA|TRBV4-1|16|TRBJ2-1
CASRDWRGANYNEQFF
>NA|TRBV18|16|TRBJ2-1
CASSLTSGSTSNEQFF